This T cell receptor beta chain stems from a study of shared clonotypes between healthy human individuals. Study at large: Donors, aged 18 to 49, were two women and three men.

This clone was found once. The antigen is unknown. Within the sample, other DNA sequences also encode this same CDR3. CD45RO-negative, CCR7-positively selected cells formed the naive CD8 fraction, excluding terminally differentiated effector memory CD45RA+ cells. Profiled with immunoSEQ multiplex PCR; TCRdb holds only in-frame clones, not every one. The repertoire includes approximately 2,000,000 clones, 93% of them detected once, and approximately 1.6% sits in the top ten. The V end was cut by 1 base, the J end by 4 bases, with 4 bases between. The CDR3 spans 13 residues. Germline CDR1 is SEHNR and CDR2 is FQNEAQ (reference sequence). Study outcomes and limitations: A handful of donors shared approximately 5% of their naive CD4 clonotypes. Having only a few donors restricted how much genetic and exposure-history diversity was captured. Sampling was confined to blood; repertoires within tissues likely differ.

The V call is TRBV7-9, the J call TRBJ2-2; D unclear. This receptor was taken from a man between 18 and 35 years old in good health. Some clones in this sample may be carry-over from other donors' samples. Material for sequencing was naive CD8+ T cells from PBMCs. CDR3 in DNA: TGTGCCAGCAGCTTAGTCTCCACCGGGGAGCTGTTTTTT. Translating it yields CASSLVSTGELFF.